These 3 T cell receptor beta chains were sequenced from one sample in a study of T cells in Graves' hyperthyroidism and ophthalmopathy. The investigators amplified TCR beta CDR3 regions from RNA transcripts. The primer set for the first-round RT-PCR of the TCR CDR3 was HTBI. Using its own MiXCR run on the multiplex PCR reads, TCRdb lists one record per CDR3 protein. The sample consists of some 600,000 distinct CDR3 sequences, about 15% of them appearing once. Source material: blood. All receptors derive from a woman in her 30s with Graves' hyperthyroidism that later progressed to Graves' ophthalmopathy.

This clonotype has more than one count but fewer than ten. The chain carries TRBV7-9 and TRBJ2-2; D may match TRBD1 or TRBD2 (6 bases each). CDR1 SEHNR and CDR2 FQNEAQ come from the germline V gene (reference sequence). Trimming cost V 3 bases and J 4 bases, with 12 bases left between them. This CDR3 has 15 residues. The CDR3 coding sequence is TGTGCCAGCAGCTTTTGGAGGGGGGCCACCGGGGAGCTGTTTTTT. Protein sequence: CASSFWRGATGELFF. Variable domain in full (rest from reference TRBV7-9 and TRBJ2-2): DTGVSQNPRHKITKRGQNVTFRCDPISEHNRLYWYRQTLGQGPEFLTYFQNEAQLEKSRLLSDRFSAERPKGSFSTLEIQRTEQGDSAMYLCASSFWRGATGELFFGEGSRLTVL.

As for this clonotype: This may arise from a read error, as a much more abundant clone is one base away. CDR3 protein: CASSPFNNDPYSEQFF. The CDR3 region has the DNA TGTGCCAGCTCACCCTTTAACAACGACCCCTACAGTGAGCAGTTCTTC. The chain has TRBV18 and TRBJ2-1; no definite D call. Per germline, CDR1 KGHSH and CDR2 LQKENI. The length of the CDR3 is 16 residues.

Comment on this clonotype: A read error may produce the germline difference seen at one junction end. The V gene is TRBV29-1, the J gene TRBJ2-7; 7 bases match TRBD2. The germline gives CDR1 SQVTM, CDR2 ANQGSEA. The CDR3 consists of 13 residues. The CDR3: CSVDDGRPHEQHF. In DNA form, the CDR3 reads TGCAGCGTTGATGACGGGAGGCCCCACGAGCAGCACTTC.